These T cell receptor beta chains were read from a single sample in a study of control samples from healthy donors and cancer patients. Here immunoSEQ multiplex PCR was the method, and the copy in TCRdb shows in-frame clones only, minus some. The table has around 86,000 clones, 85% to 90% seen once. The sequenced sample was PBMCs. The receptors come from a woman between 55 and 75 years old with head and neck cancer. Each CDR3 is given with its conserved first and last residue. A D gene is named only where the DNA matches it firmly. Clone size, where shown, is once, few, many, or a class for clones that have expanded.

v_gene: TRBV5-6; len: 13; d_gene: .; j_gene: TRBJ1-1; abundance: .; CDR3aa: CASSPGQNTEAFF; CDR3nt: TGTGCCAGCAGCCCGGGACAGAACACTGAAGCTTTCTTT
v_gene: TRBV18; len: 12; d_gene: .; j_gene: TRBJ2-2; abundance: .; CDR3aa: CASSPGTGELFF; CDR3nt: TGTGCCAGCTCACCAGGCACCGGGGAGCTGTTTTTT
v_gene: TRBV7-9; len: 14; d_gene: .; j_gene: TRBJ2-5; abundance: .; CDR3aa: CASTASGRGETQYF; CDR3nt: TGTGCCAGCACCGCGTCGGGACGAGGGGAGACCCAGTACTTC
v_gene: TRBV9; len: 16; d_gene: .; j_gene: TRBJ2-7; abundance: .; CDR3aa: CATRGDSQFSSYEQYF; CDR3nt: TGTGCCACAAGGGGGGACTCCCAATTTAGCTCCTACGAGCAGTACTTC
v_gene: TRBV14; len: 14; d_gene: TRBD2; j_gene: TRBJ2-7; abundance: .; CDR3aa: CASSHSSGRYEQYF; CDR3nt: TGTGCCAGCAGCCACTCTAGCGGGAGGTACGAGCAGTACTTC
v_gene: TRBV5-1; len: 15; d_gene: TRBD2; j_gene: TRBJ2-1; abundance: .; CDR3aa: CASSWVAGAQDEQFF; CDR3nt: TGCGCCAGCAGCTGGGTAGCGGGAGCACAGGATGAGCAGTTCTTC
v_gene: TRBV5-6; len: 14; d_gene: TRBD1; j_gene: TRBJ1-1; abundance: .; CDR3aa: CASSADTGAAEAFF; CDR3nt: TGTGCCAGCAGCGCGGATACAGGGGCGGCTGAAGCTTTCTTT
v_gene: TRBV9; len: 15; d_gene: TRBD1; j_gene: TRBJ1-2; abundance: .; CDR3aa: CASSSGQGGNYGYTF; CDR3nt: TGTGCCAGCAGCTCGGGTCAGGGGGGGAACTATGGCTACACCTTC
v_gene: TRBV6-5; len: 14; d_gene: .; j_gene: TRBJ2-3; abundance: .; CDR3aa: CASSRTYPGDTQYF; CDR3nt: TGTGCCAGCAGTCGGACTTATCCAGGAGATACGCAGTATTTT
v_gene: TRBV13; len: 16; d_gene: TRBD2; j_gene: TRBJ2-7; abundance: .; CDR3aa: CASSSGLAGGSSEQYF; CDR3nt: TGTGCCAGCAGCTCGGGACTAGCGGGAGGTTCAAGTGAGCAGTACTTC
v_gene: TRBV29-1; len: 14; d_gene: TRBD2; j_gene: TRBJ2-3; abundance: once; CDR3aa: CSASTSDVADTQYF; CDR3nt: TGCAGCGCCTCGACTAGCGATGTGGCAGATACGCAGTATTTT
v_gene: TRBV6-5; len: 14; d_gene: .; j_gene: TRBJ1-6; abundance: .; CDR3aa: CASSYGGQSSPLHF; CDR3nt: TGTGCCAGCAGTTACGGGGGCCAGAGTTCACCCCTCCACTTT
v_gene: TRBV2; len: 12; d_gene: .; j_gene: TRBJ2-7; abundance: .; CDR3aa: CASSPSDYEQYF; CDR3nt: TGTGCCAGCAGTCCTAGTGATTACGAGCAGTACTTC
v_gene: TRBV5-4; len: 16; d_gene: .; j_gene: TRBJ2-4; abundance: .; CDR3aa: CASSLEVGGTKNIQYF; CDR3nt: TGTGCCAGCAGCTTGGAGGTTGGGGGTACCAAAAACATTCAGTACTTC
v_gene: TRBV2; len: 16; d_gene: TRBD1; j_gene: TRBJ2-1; abundance: .; CDR3aa: CASSQGVAANVDEQFF; CDR3nt: TGTGCCAGCAGTCAGGGGGTAGCAGCTAATGTTGACGAGCAGTTCTTC
v_gene: TRBV25-1; len: 9; d_gene: .; j_gene: TRBJ1-5; abundance: few; CDR3aa: CASNQPQHF; CDR3nt: TGTGCCAGTAACCAGCCCCAGCATTTT
v_gene: TRBV13; len: 16; d_gene: TRBD2; j_gene: TRBJ2-3; abundance: .; CDR3aa: CASSSGGGRVTDTQYF; CDR3nt: TGTGCCAGCAGCTCAGGTGGCGGGAGGGTCACAGATACGCAGTATTTT
v_gene: TRBV21-1; len: 17; d_gene: .; j_gene: TRBJ2-2; abundance: .; CDR3aa: CASSTRGDIPNTGELFF; CDR3nt: TGTGCCAGCAGCACCCGCGGGGACATTCCGAACACCGGGGAGCTGTTTTTT
v_gene: TRBV2; len: 15; d_gene: TRBD2; j_gene: TRBJ2-1; abundance: once; CDR3aa: CASSGGSGRTNEQFF; CDR3nt: TGTGCCAGCAGTGGTGGTAGCGGGAGGACAAATGAGCAGTTCTTC
v_gene: TRBV21-1; len: 18; d_gene: .; j_gene: TRBJ2-1; abundance: .; CDR3aa: CASSKEGEVTFSYNEQFF; CDR3nt: TGTGCCAGCAGCAAAGAGGGGGAGGTTACTTTCTCCTACAATGAGCAGTTCTTC
v_gene: TRBV5-6; len: 17; d_gene: TRBD2; j_gene: TRBJ2-1; abundance: .; CDR3aa: CASSRAVPGLVYNEQFF; CDR3nt: TGTGCCAGCAGCCGGGCCGTCCCGGGACTAGTTTACAATGAGCAGTTCTTC
v_gene: TRBV20-1; len: 11; d_gene: .; j_gene: TRBJ2-3; abundance: .; CDR3aa: CSATVADTQYF; CDR3nt: TGCAGTGCGACGGTCGCAGATACGCAGTATTTT
v_gene: TRBV7-8; len: 16; d_gene: TRBD1; j_gene: TRBJ2-1; abundance: .; CDR3aa: CASSFGSGTGWSEQFF; CDR3nt: TGTGCCAGCAGCTTCGGATCCGGGACAGGGTGGAGTGAGCAGTTCTTC
v_gene: TRBV9; len: 15; d_gene: TRBD2; j_gene: TRBJ2-3; abundance: .; CDR3aa: CASSAPGLVFNTQYF; CDR3nt: TGTGCCAGCAGCGCACCGGGACTAGTTTTTAATACGCAGTATTTT
v_gene: TRBV6-2/TRBV6-3; len: 18; d_gene: .; j_gene: TRBJ1-5; abundance: .; CDR3aa: CASSYFSGTAKLNQPQHF; CDR3nt: TGTGCCAGCAGTTATTTTTCGGGGACCGCTAAGCTCAATCAGCCCCAGCATTTT
v_gene: TRBV3-1/TRBV3-2; len: 13; d_gene: .; j_gene: TRBJ1-6; abundance: .; CDR3aa: CASSQDLNSPLHF; CDR3nt: TGTGCCAGCAGCCAGGATCTTAATTCACCCCTCCACTTT
v_gene: TRBV10-1; len: 13; d_gene: .; j_gene: TRBJ2-5; abundance: .; CDR3aa: CASSYSGAETQYF; CDR3nt: TGCGCCAGCAGTTACAGCGGAGCAGAGACCCAGTACTTC
v_gene: TRBV19; len: 14; d_gene: .; j_gene: TRBJ2-7; abundance: .; CDR3aa: CASKGAGATYEQYF; CDR3nt: TGTGCCAGTAAGGGGGCGGGAGCCACGTACGAGCAGTACTTC
v_gene: TRBV10-1; len: 14; d_gene: TRBD2; j_gene: TRBJ2-7; abundance: few; CDR3aa: CASSDNREAYEQYF; CDR3nt: TGCGCCAGCAGTGACAACCGGGAGGCCTACGAGCAGTACTTC
v_gene: TRBV29-1; len: 17; d_gene: TRBD1; j_gene: TRBJ1-3; abundance: few; CDR3aa: CSVEDRDSYYSGNTIYF; CDR3nt: TGCAGCGTTGAAGACAGGGACAGCTACTACTCTGGAAACACCATATATTTT
v_gene: TRBV5-8; len: 16; d_gene: .; j_gene: TRBJ2-7; abundance: .; CDR3aa: CASRPGGRLSSYEQYF; CDR3nt: TGTGCCAGCAGGCCTGGGGGCCGGTTGAGCTCCTACGAGCAGTACTTC
v_gene: TRBV28; len: 13; d_gene: TRBD1; j_gene: TRBJ2-1; abundance: .; CDR3aa: CASSNPATGEQFF; CDR3nt: TGTGCCAGCAGCAACCCGGCGACAGGGGAGCAGTTCTTC
v_gene: TRBV10-3; len: 15; d_gene: .; j_gene: TRBJ2-3; abundance: once; CDR3aa: CAISEGGGSGDTQYF; CDR3nt: TGTGCCATCAGTGAGGGGGGCGGGAGTGGGGATACGCAGTATTTT
v_gene: TRBV28; len: 14; d_gene: .; j_gene: TRBJ1-5; abundance: .; CDR3aa: CASRRPNSNQPQHF; CDR3nt: TGTGCCAGCAGGAGACCAAATAGCAATCAGCCCCAGCATTTT
v_gene: TRBV6-6; len: 12; d_gene: .; j_gene: TRBJ2-2; abundance: .; CDR3aa: CASSLGLGELFF; CDR3nt: TGTGCCAGCAGCCTAGGACTAGGGGAGCTGTTTTTT
v_gene: TRBV7-9; len: 14; d_gene: .; j_gene: TRBJ2-5; abundance: .; CDR3aa: CASSLEGRQETQYF; CDR3nt: TGTGCCAGCAGCTTAGAGGGCAGACAAGAGACCCAGTACTTC
v_gene: TRBV7-2; len: 16; d_gene: TRBD1; j_gene: TRBJ1-5; abundance: .; CDR3aa: CASSSRRTGTGQPQHF; CDR3nt: TGTGCCAGCAGCTCGAGACGGACAGGGACGGGCCAGCCCCAGCATTTT
v_gene: TRBV5-1; len: 15; d_gene: .; j_gene: TRBJ2-1; abundance: .; CDR3aa: CASSLSGLSYNEQFF; CDR3nt: TGCGCCAGCAGCCTAAGCGGGCTCTCCTACAATGAGCAGTTCTTC
v_gene: TRBV15; len: 17; d_gene: TRBD2; j_gene: TRBJ2-1; abundance: .; CDR3aa: CATSREERLAGYNEQFF; CDR3nt: TGTGCCACCAGCAGAGAGGAAAGACTAGCGGGCTACAATGAGCAGTTCTTC
v_gene: TRBV7-8; len: 20; d_gene: TRBD2; j_gene: TRBJ2-3; abundance: once; CDR3aa: CASSFRASGRAGSGTDTQYF; CDR3nt: TGTGCCAGCAGCTTCAGGGCTAGCGGGAGGGCCGGTTCTGGCACAGATACGCAGTATTTT
v_gene: TRBV4-2; len: 13; d_gene: .; j_gene: TRBJ2-1; abundance: once; CDR3aa: CASSRINGDEQFF; CDR3nt: TGTGCCAGCAGCCGAATCAACGGGGATGAGCAGTTCTTC
v_gene: TRBV7-2; len: 14; d_gene: .; j_gene: TRBJ2-5; abundance: .; CDR3aa: CASSLGVAQETQYF; CDR3nt: TGTGCCAGCAGCTTAGGGGTCGCCCAAGAGACCCAGTACTTC
v_gene: TRBV19; len: 14; d_gene: .; j_gene: TRBJ1-5; abundance: .; CDR3aa: CASSMGEKGEPQHF; CDR3nt: TGTGCCAGTAGTATGGGTGAGAAAGGGGAGCCCCAGCATTTT
v_gene: TRBV3-1/TRBV3-2; len: 11; d_gene: .; j_gene: TRBJ2-1; abundance: .; CDR3aa: CASSQSDEQFF; CDR3nt: TGTGCCAGCAGCCAGAGTGATGAGCAGTTCTTC
v_gene: TRBV12-3/TRBV12-4; len: 13; d_gene: .; j_gene: TRBJ2-7; abundance: once; CDR3aa: CASSPTPWDEQYF; CDR3nt: TGTGCCAGCAGCCCAACCCCCTGGGACGAGCAGTACTTC
v_gene: TRBV5-5; len: 16; d_gene: .; j_gene: TRBJ2-7; abundance: .; CDR3aa: CASSLGEAILSYEQYF; CDR3nt: TGTGCCAGCAGCTTGGGCGAAGCGATCCTCTCCTACGAGCAGTACTTC
v_gene: TRBV27; len: 15; d_gene: TRBD2; j_gene: TRBJ2-7; abundance: .; CDR3aa: CASSPRLAEKYEQYF; CDR3nt: TGTGCCAGCAGTCCCCGACTAGCGGAAAAGTACGAGCAGTACTTC
v_gene: TRBV5-1; len: 15; d_gene: TRBD1; j_gene: TRBJ1-6; abundance: few; CDR3aa: CASSLAAGGNSPLHF; CDR3nt: TGCGCCAGCAGCTTGGCGGCAGGGGGTAATTCACCCCTCCACTTT
v_gene: TRBV28; len: 18; d_gene: TRBD1; j_gene: TRBJ2-7; abundance: .; CDR3aa: CAIRPGWDRGQRAYEQYF; CDR3nt: TGTGCCATCAGACCGGGGTGGGACAGGGGACAGAGAGCCTACGAGCAGTACTTC
v_gene: TRBV28; len: 18; d_gene: .; j_gene: TRBJ1-1; abundance: .; CDR3aa: CASPPLSSYHGGVPEAFF; CDR3nt: TGTGCCAGCCCCCCTCTTTCTTCTTACCATGGGGGGGTTCCTGAAGCTTTCTTT
v_gene: TRBV7-9; len: 14; d_gene: .; j_gene: TRBJ2-5; abundance: .; CDR3aa: CASSLSLGYETQYF; CDR3nt: TGTGCCAGCAGCTTATCTCTAGGGTACGAGACCCAGTACTTC
v_gene: TRBV12-3/TRBV12-4; len: 10; d_gene: .; j_gene: TRBJ1-1; abundance: .; CDR3aa: CASSLGKAFF; CDR3nt: TGTGCCAGCAGTTTAGGGAAAGCTTTCTTT
v_gene: TRBV7-2; len: 13; d_gene: TRBD1; j_gene: TRBJ2-1; abundance: .; CDR3aa: CASSLGQANEQFF; CDR3nt: TGTGCCAGCAGCTTGGGACAGGCCAATGAGCAGTTCTTC
v_gene: TRBV28; len: 14; d_gene: .; j_gene: TRBJ1-5; abundance: .; CDR3aa: CASSLTQDHQPQHF; CDR3nt: TGTGCCAGCAGTTTAACACAGGATCACCAGCCCCAGCATTTT
v_gene: TRBV28; len: 15; d_gene: .; j_gene: TRBJ1-5; abundance: few; CDR3aa: CASRSAQTYNQPQHF; CDR3nt: TGTGCCAGCAGGTCGGCCCAGACCTACAATCAGCCCCAGCATTTT
v_gene: TRBV14; len: 14; d_gene: .; j_gene: TRBJ2-1; abundance: .; CDR3aa: CASSPFVAGNEQFF; CDR3nt: TGTGCCAGCAGCCCATTCGTGGCGGGGAATGAGCAGTTCTTC
v_gene: TRBV28; len: 14; d_gene: .; j_gene: TRBJ1-2; abundance: once; CDR3aa: CASIRAGANYGYTF; CDR3nt: TGTGCCAGCATTCGGGCGGGGGCTAACTATGGCTACACCTTC
v_gene: TRBV7-8; len: 17; d_gene: .; j_gene: TRBJ1-1; abundance: .; CDR3aa: CASSLDAGMGVNTEAFF; CDR3nt: TGTGCCAGCAGCTTAGACGCCGGGATGGGCGTGAACACTGAAGCTTTCTTT
v_gene: TRBV18; len: 17; d_gene: .; j_gene: TRBJ2-1; abundance: .; CDR3aa: CASSLQIGQNSYNEQFF; CDR3nt: TGTGCCAGCTCACTACAAATAGGGCAGAACTCCTACAATGAGCAGTTCTTC